This T cell receptor (beta chain) was identified in a study of T-cell memory formation after mild COVID-19. This clonotype occurred a few times. TCRdb passed the 5' RACE reads through MiXCR, listing each CDR3 protein once. The sample records about 350,000 distinct CDR3 sequences, roughly an eighth being singletons. This CDR3 is built from 14 residues. The J segment lost 8 bases and the V segment lost 6 bases, leaving 6 bases of the junction unmatched. Germline V gives CDR1 DFQATT, CDR2 SNEGSKA (reference sequence). The chain couples TRBV20-1 to TRBJ2-1; TRBD2 matches at 14 bases. This clonotype was obtained from a man aged 18 to 30 who had mild COVID-19 (a few samples of this study predate the infection). Cell type and time point are not known. Material: PBMCs or a T cell subset sorted from them (not recorded which). The CDR3 reads CSAPGLAGDYEQFF. The CDR3 nucleotides read TGCAGTGCGCCGGGACTAGCGGGGGACTATGAGCAGTTCTTC.